This is a list of T cell receptor beta chains from one sample in a study of blood T cell repertoires in COVID-19. Generated by immunoSEQ multiplex PCR, the TCRdb table keeps only in-frame clones and is missing some. Here the sample spans about 85,000 clones, roughly nine tenths being singletons. The source material was peripheral blood. These TCRs come from a man in his sixties with acute or convalescent COVID-19. CDR3s include the opening cysteine and the closing phenylalanine or tryptophan. The D gene is left open where the match is weak. Part of the rows lack a size; the others show once, few, many or a class for expanded clones.

v_call	j_call	clone_size	d_call	cdr3_aa	cdr3_nt
TRBV7-9	TRBJ2-3	-	-	CASSLAPGVTDTQYF	TGTGCCAGCAGCTTAGCGCCCGGGGTGACAGATACGCAGTATTTT
TRBV25-1	TRBJ2-5	-	TRBD1	CASSDGDRDETQYF	TGTGCCAGCAGTGACGGGGACAGGGATGAGACCCAGTACTTC
TRBV5-1	TRBJ2-1	-	TRBD1	CASSTGQGGEQQFF	TGCGCCAGCAGCACTGGACAGGGTGGGGAACAGCAGTTCTTC
TRBV2	TRBJ1-5	-	-	CASSLNRAGNQPQHF	TGTGCCAGCAGTCTGAACAGGGCGGGCAATCAGCCCCAGCATTTT
TRBV13	TRBJ1-1	-	-	CASSLGHMNTEAFF	TGTGCCAGCAGCTTAGGACACATGAACACTGAAGCTTTCTTT
TRBV27	TRBJ2-3	many	-	CASSLYGSTDTQYF	TGTGCCAGCAGTTTATACGGGTCAACAGATACGCAGTATTTT
TRBV10-1	TRBJ2-3	-	TRBD1	CATVAGTGYTDTQYF	TGCGCCACCGTAGCCGGGACAGGGTACACAGATACGCAGTATTTT
TRBV29-1	TRBJ1-1	-	-	CSVEVTVNTEAFF	TGCAGCGTTGAAGTGACAGTGAACACTGAAGCTTTCTTT
TRBV29-1	TRBJ1-1	-	TRBD1	CSVGGQGAGNTEAFF	TGCAGCGTCGGGGGACAGGGGGCGGGGAACACTGAAGCTTTCTTT
TRBV10-3	TRBJ2-3	-	-	CAIRREPSTDTQYF	TGTGCCATCAGGAGAGAACCTAGCACAGATACGCAGTATTTT
TRBV24-1	TRBJ2-3	-	-	CATSDPRGTEGTDTQYF	TGTGCCACCAGTGATCCCCGCGGGACAGAAGGCACAGATACGCAGTATTTT
TRBV4-3	TRBJ1-2	few	-	CASRPAGGSYGYTF	TGCGCCAGCAGACCTGCCGGGGGTTCCTATGGCTACACCTTC
TRBV4-3	TRBJ2-1	-	TRBD1	CASSSRDRDYNEQFF	TGCGCCAGCAGCTCCCGGGACAGAGATTACAATGAGCAGTTCTTC
TRBV24-1	TRBJ2-3	-	TRBD2	CATGRRTSGGISTDTQYF	TGTGCCACCGGGAGAAGGACTAGCGGGGGGATAAGCACAGATACGCAGTATTTT
TRBV5-1	TRBJ1-6	-	-	CASSLRGEENSPLHF	TGCGCCAGCAGCTTGCGGGGAGAGGAGAATTCACCCCTCCACTTT
TRBV6-5	TRBJ2-3	once	TRBD2	CASLGTSGFEYF	TGTGCCAGCTTGGGGACTAGCGGGTTTGAATATTTT
TRBV5-8	TRBJ1-1	-	-	CASSFEGGTEAFF	TGTGCCAGCAGCTTTGAAGGGGGCACTGAAGCTTTCTTT
TRBV6-5	TRBJ1-5	-	TRBD1	CASKGTGSNQPQHF	TGTGCCAGCAAAGGGACAGGGAGCAATCAGCCCCAGCATTTT
TRBV7-2	TRBJ2-7	once	TRBD2	CASSKGLAVNYEQYF	TGTGCCAGCAGCAAGGGACTAGCGGTAAACTACGAGCAGTACTTC
TRBV7-7	TRBJ2-1	-	TRBD2	CASSKLAGGNNEQFF	TGTGCTAGCAGTAAACTAGCGGGGGGTAACAATGAGCAGTTCTTC
TRBV12-3/TRBV12-4	TRBJ2-7	-	TRBD1	CASSFGTGNEQYF	TGTGCCAGCAGTTTTGGGACAGGTAACGAGCAGTACTTC
TRBV3-1/TRBV3-2	TRBJ2-4	-	-	CASSQVDRLAKNIQYF	TGTGCCAGCAGCCAAGTTGATCGGTTAGCCAAAAACATTCAGTACTTC
TRBV18	TRBJ2-1	-	TRBD1	CASSPPRQGKDYNEQFF	TGTGCCAGCTCACCACCCCGACAGGGGAAAGACTACAATGAGCAGTTCTTC
TRBV9	TRBJ2-7	-	TRBD1	CASSVGDRDVYEQYF	TGTGCCAGCAGCGTAGGGGACAGGGACGTCTACGAGCAGTACTTC
TRBV18	TRBJ1-5	once	TRBD1	CASSPGQPNQPQHF	TGTGCCAGCTCACCGGGACAGCCCAATCAGCCCCAGCATTTT
TRBV7-2	TRBJ1-4	-	TRBD1	CASSHWTGLDEKLFF	TGTGCCAGCAGCCACTGGACAGGGTTGGATGAAAAACTGTTTTTT
TRBV18	TRBJ1-5	few	-	CASSPGGRDQPQHF	TGTGCCAGCTCACCAGGGGGCAGAGATCAGCCCCAGCATTTT
TRBV27	TRBJ2-7	-	TRBD1	CASSLGTGVYEQYF	TGTGCCAGCAGTTTAGGGACAGGGGTCTACGAGCAGTACTTC
TRBV6-2/TRBV6-3	TRBJ1-5	-	TRBD1	CASSYAGGNNQPQHF	TGTGCCAGCAGTTACGCAGGGGGAAACAATCAGCCCCAGCATTTT
TRBV12-3/TRBV12-4	TRBJ2-2	-	-	CASSTAGELFF	TGTGCCAGCAGCACGGCCGGGGAGCTGTTTTTT
TRBV19	TRBJ1-4	-	TRBD1	CATTGTAHEKLFF	TGTGCCACCACCGGGACAGCACATGAAAAACTGTTTTTT
TRBV2	TRBJ2-2	-	-	CASTERPGELFF	TGTGCCAGCACCGAGCGGCCCGGGGAGCTGTTTTTT
TRBV4-3	TRBJ1-4	-	-	CASSQEGVLANEKLFF	TGCGCCAGCAGCCAAGAAGGGGTGTTGGCTAATGAAAAACTGTTTTTT
TRBV4-3	TRBJ2-7	-	TRBD1	CASSQAPGQGAYEQYF	TGCGCCAGCAGCCAGGCACCCGGACAGGGGGCCTACGAGCAGTACTTC
TRBV9	TRBJ2-1	-	-	CASSPRTPPSYEQFF	TGTGCCAGCAGCCCCCGCACCCCCCCTAGCTATGAGCAGTTCTTC
TRBV29-1	TRBJ1-4	-	TRBD1	CSVRWDRGGATNEKLFF	TGCAGCGTTCGCTGGGACAGGGGTGGGGCAACTAATGAAAAACTGTTTTTT
TRBV18	TRBJ1-1	-	TRBD1	CASSPRDRGNTEAFF	TGTGCCAGCTCACCTAGGGACAGGGGGAACACTGAAGCTTTCTTT
TRBV4-1	TRBJ1-1	-	TRBD1	CASSQALGQRNTEAFF	TGCGCCAGCAGCCAAGCCTTGGGACAGCGAAACACTGAAGCTTTCTTT
TRBV11-2	TRBJ2-3	-	TRBD2	CASSLGSGGAIDTQYF	TGTGCCAGCAGCTTGGGTAGCGGGGGGGCCATAGATACGCAGTATTTT
TRBV2	TRBJ1-3	-	-	CASSEGTAVSGNTIYF	TGTGCCAGCAGTGAAGGGACAGCGGTCTCTGGAAACACCATATATTTT
TRBV30	TRBJ1-2	-	-	CAWNPQGGYGYTF	TGTGCCTGGAACCCGCAGGGAGGGTATGGCTACACCTTC
TRBV2	TRBJ2-3	once	-	CASSDRGARSTDTQYF	TGTGCCAGCAGTGACCGGGGGGCCCGAAGCACAGATACGCAGTATTTT
TRBV19	TRBJ1-6	-	-	CASSVAAGGNSPLHF	TGTGCCAGTAGTGTCGCGGCAGGAGGGAATTCACCCCTCCACTTT
TRBV7-2	TRBJ2-5	-	TRBD2	CASSPWTSETQYF	TGTGCCAGCAGCCCCTGGACTAGCGAGACCCAGTACTTC
TRBV28	TRBJ1-1	-	-	CASTLDGDTEAFF	TGTGCCAGCACCCTGGACGGGGACACTGAAGCTTTCTTT
TRBV6-1	TRBJ1-3	-	-	CASSVAGAGNTIYF	TGTGCCAGCAGTGTAGCAGGGGCTGGAAACACCATATATTTT
TRBV12-2	TRBJ2-1	-	-	CASRPDRAGAYNEQFF	TGTGCAAGTCGCCCCGATAGAGCGGGGGCCTACAATGAGCAGTTCTTC
TRBV29-1	TRBJ1-1	-	-	CSVERQRNTEAFF	TGCAGCGTTGAACGACAGAGGAACACTGAAGCTTTCTTT
TRBV29-1	TRBJ2-3	-	TRBD2	CSVQAGGEVQGTDTQYF	TGCAGCGTCCAAGCGGGGGGAGAAGTTCAAGGCACAGATACGCAGTATTTT
TRBV24-1	TRBJ2-3	-	-	CATSDPFPSDTQYF	TGTGCCACCAGTGATCCCTTTCCCTCAGATACGCAGTATTTT
TRBV9	TRBJ2-1	-	TRBD2	CASSARLAGSYNEQFF	TGTGCCAGCAGCGCTAGACTAGCGGGTTCCTACAATGAGCAGTTCTTC
TRBV27	TRBJ1-1	-	TRBD1	CASSLWMGRGPNTEAFF	TGTGCCAGCAGTTTATGGATGGGCAGGGGGCCGAACACTGAAGCTTTCTTT
TRBV4-3	TRBJ2-7	-	-	CASSQDLGTGSKNEQYF	TGCGCCAGCAGCCAAGATTTAGGAACAGGGAGCAAAAACGAGCAGTACTTC